This TCR beta chain emerged from a study of vaccination and CD4 T cells after COVID-19. Looking at the study overall: Those taking part got two shots of either the BNT162b2 or the mRNA-1273 vaccine. Median time from COVID diagnosis to post-COVID sampling was 101 days (35 to 161).

Notes on this clonotype: What it recognizes is unknown.

The treatment was: roughly 10-day PBMC culture with coronavirus spike peptide pools or control peptides (ViraFEST assay). Cultured CD4+ T cells had their DNA profiled by the Oncomine TCR Beta short-read assay. TCRdb processed the PCR reads anew with MiXCR; each CDR3 protein has one entry. Counted here are 9,500 to 14,000 distinct CDR3 sequences, roughly 40% occurring once; the ten biggest clones make up over 30%. The sequenced sample consisted of CD4+ T cells from blood, cultured in vitro. The clonotype comes from a human donor who had recovered from COVID-19.

The CDR3 sequence: CASSLAGGRAEAFF. DNA for the CDR3: TGTGCCAGCAGCTTGGCCGGGGGGCGAGCTGAAGCTTTCTTT. The rearrangement links TRBV7-2 to TRBJ1-1; TRBD1 is a possible D gene (6 bases). V was trimmed by 3 bases and J by 6 bases, leaving 14 bases between them. This CDR3 has 14 amino acids. Germline CDR1 reads SGHTA; CDR2 reads FQGNSA.